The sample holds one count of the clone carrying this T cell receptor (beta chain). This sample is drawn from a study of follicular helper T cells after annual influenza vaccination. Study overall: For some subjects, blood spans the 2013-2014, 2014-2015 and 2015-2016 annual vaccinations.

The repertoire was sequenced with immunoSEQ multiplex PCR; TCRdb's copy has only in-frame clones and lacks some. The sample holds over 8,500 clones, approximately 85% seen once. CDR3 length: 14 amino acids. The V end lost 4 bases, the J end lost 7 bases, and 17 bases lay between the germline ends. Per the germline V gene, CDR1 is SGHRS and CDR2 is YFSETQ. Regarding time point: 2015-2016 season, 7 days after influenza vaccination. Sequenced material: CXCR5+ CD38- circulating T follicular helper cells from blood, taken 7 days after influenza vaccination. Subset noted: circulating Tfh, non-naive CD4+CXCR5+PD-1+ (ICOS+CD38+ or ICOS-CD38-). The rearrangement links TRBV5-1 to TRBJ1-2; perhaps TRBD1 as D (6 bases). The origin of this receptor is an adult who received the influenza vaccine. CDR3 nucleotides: TGCGCCAGCAGCCCGGTTGGGGGGCTGCGTGGCTACACCTTC. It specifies CASSPVGGLRGYTF.